This record concerns one TCR beta chain sequence. This clonotype has ten or more counts. The target of this receptor is not known. One base away there is no much larger clone; base qualities are not given. V loses 5 bases at its end and J loses 1 base; junction bases beyond the gene matches: 7. CDR1 and CDR2 are read off the germline V gene as SNHLY and FYNNEI. Counted from cysteine to phenylalanine, this CDR3 has 16 amino acids. Only CDR3 DNA is held: 48 bases, read in frame from base 1. The data stem from a study of spatial heterogeneity in lung cancer (dated by TCRdb to about 2019). With regard to the full study: Donors were under 95 patients with early-stage, untreated non-small cell lung cancer from the lung TRACERx cohort. In the raw uncorrected reads, each unique combination of TCR and UMI appeared more than ten times on average. More beta-chain than alpha-chain transcripts were consistently detected, likely reflecting higher beta-chain transcript abundance. Nonsynonymous mutation counts, determined by whole-exome sequencing of tumor tissue, were related to TCR repertoire features. At surgery, hundreds of tumor regions, approximately 64 matched nontumor lung samples and 50 to 60 PBMC samples were TCR-sequenced for both alpha and beta chains. The study quantitatively compared TCR alpha and beta repertoires across multiple tumor regions, matched nontumor lung and blood in non-small cell lung cancer. Follow-up PBMC samples were sequenced whenever the samples were available, and the median time to follow-up was roughly 2 years after resection.

Study-level results and caveats: Comparisons of baseline and follow-up blood repertoires included only approximately 15 patients. Ubiquitous expanded tumor TCRs were found in blood more often at tumor resection than at routine follow-up. Additional single-cell paired TCR alpha and beta sequencing was considered necessary to confirm, at a functional level, the hypothesis that regional TCRs recognize regional mutations.

The method behind the library was 5' RACE. Sequencing was performed on a NextSeq 500. To allow correction of PCR and sequencing errors, the TCR library protocol tagged every TCR cDNA molecule with a unique molecular identifier. Concerning the study's data processing: TCR identification, UMI-based error correction and CDR3 extraction were all carried out with Decombinator tools. TCRs above a frequency of 2 per 1,000, corresponding to the top 1% of the tumor frequency distribution, were defined as expanded. Renyi diversity was calculated using the R vegan package after each repertoire was subsampled 100 times to 5,000 TCRs. To build CDR3 similarity networks, amino acid triplet string-kernel similarity was used, and CDR3s were connected when their pairwise similarity was above 0.82. TCRdb redid the processing of the public reads, applying fastp at Q25 and MiXCR, and retained in-frame beta chains. Each record represents a unique CDR3 protein, reported with the most common genes and DNA among its rows. The V and J calls shown here were made by TCRdb, not taken from the authors' results. The sample table shows 85,000 to 100,000 distinct CDR3 sequences, and 15% to 20% are seen once. The ten most abundant clones make up 20% to 25% of the sample.

The label giving this sample's time point can be read as: blood at routine non-recurrence follow-up after resection. Without any cell sorting, TCR sequencing was performed on whole RNA extracted either from tumor and nontumor lung tissue or from cryopreserved PBMC samples. Only patients with enough RNA available from two or more tumor regions were chosen for TCR sequencing. This receptor was obtained from a male donor with early-stage non-small cell lung cancer. The sequences come from PBMCs, collected at follow-up. This chain is built from TRBV2 and TRBJ2-2, with 7 central nucleotides matching TRBD1. The CDR3 reads as follows: CASSRQGTKNTGELFF. At the DNA level, the sequence is TGTGCCAGCAGTCGACAGGGAACCAAGAACACCGGGGAGCTGTTTTTT.